Listed below are T cell receptor beta chains from one sample, sequenced in a study of CD8 T cells in ankylosing spondylitis. Via MiXCR, TCRdb re-called the 5' RACE reads, giving one row per CDR3 protein. The repertoire holds 150,000 to 200,000 distinct CDR3 sequences, with around 10% as singletons. The source material was blood, either unsorted or a sorted T cell fraction (not recorded which). The receptors stem from a male donor with ankylosing spondylitis or in good health (not recorded which). CDR3s include the opening cysteine and the closing phenylalanine or tryptophan. D genes are given only for firm matches. Not every row has a clone size; where given, it reads once, few, many or a size class.

many	TRBV29-1	TRBJ2-3	TRBD2	TGCAGCGTCCTTCAAAGGGGACTAGCGAGGGATACGCAGTATTTT	CSVLQRGLARDTQYF
many	TRBV12-3/TRBV12-4	TRBJ1-2	-	TGTGCCAGCAGTTTTGGACACAGAGGCTACACCTTC	CASSFGHRGYTF
-	TRBV12-3/TRBV12-4	TRBJ1-2	-	TGTGCCAGCAGTCTCCGCGGAAACGGCTACACCTTC	CASSLRGNGYTF
-	TRBV20-1	TRBJ2-7	TRBD2	TGCAGTGCTAATAGCGGGACCGAGCAGTACTTC	CSANSGTEQYF
few	TRBV12-5	TRBJ2-7	-	TGTGCTAGTGGTATTCCGGGCCCCCGCTCCTACGAGCAGTACTTC	CASGIPGPRSYEQYF
many	TRBV15	TRBJ2-4	TRBD1	TGTGCCACCAGCAGGGGACAGCCAAAAAACATTCAGTACTTC	CATSRGQPKNIQYF
many	TRBV20-1	TRBJ1-1	-	TGCAGTGCTAGAGACACGGGTATGAACACTGAAGCTTTCTTT	CSARDTGMNTEAFF
many	TRBV20-1	TRBJ1-4	-	TGCAGTGCCCCTGGGCCCACAACTAATGAAAAACTGTTTTTT	CSAPGPTTNEKLFF
many	TRBV7-8	TRBJ2-4	TRBD2	TGTGCCAGCAGCGTAGGACTAGCGGGGGGGCTTGGCATTCAGTACTTC	CASSVGLAGGLGIQYF
few	TRBV7-9	TRBJ1-1	-	TGTGCCAGCAGCAACTCCGGGAGGAACACTGAAGCTTTCTTT	CASSNSGRNTEAFF
few	TRBV7-9	TRBJ1-1	TRBD1	TGTGCCAGCAGGGATGGGGACAGCGTTAACACTGAAGCTTTCTTT	CASRDGDSVNTEAFF
many	TRBV12-3/TRBV12-4	TRBJ2-7	TRBD2	TGTGCCAGCAGTAATAGCGGGAGACTCTACGAGCAGTACTTC	CASSNSGRLYEQYF
many	TRBV20-1	TRBJ1-4	TRBD1	TGCAGTGCTAGAGATGTCAAAGGGGGCCGGGAAAAACTGTTTTTT	CSARDVKGGREKLFF
-	TRBV7-9	TRBJ2-1	TRBD2	TGTGCCAGCAGCCGGAGAGCGGGAGGCTCCTACAATGAGCAGTTCTTC	CASSRRAGGSYNEQFF
-	TRBV4-1	TRBJ1-2	TRBD1	TGCGCCAGCACCAACAACCGGGACAGGGGATACAGCTATGGCTACACCTTC	CASTNNRDRGYSYGYTF
many	TRBV9	TRBJ1-2	-	TGTGCCAGCAGCCTCTCAGGGGAAGCCCTCTATGGCTACACCTTC	CASSLSGEALYGYTF
few	TRBV6-1	TRBJ2-2	-	TGTGCCAGCAGTGAAGCACCGCAAGGGACGGTGTTTTTT	CASSEAPQGTVFF
-	TRBV11-2	TRBJ1-2	TRBD1	TGTGCCAGCAGCCCGCCCGGGACAGCCTATGGCTACACCTTC	CASSPPGTAYGYTF
few	TRBV20-1	TRBJ1-2	TRBD1	TGCAGTGCTAGAGATACTAAGGGACAGGCGCCTAACTATGGCTACACCTTC	CSARDTKGQAPNYGYTF
-	TRBV7-9	TRBJ1-6	-	TGTGCCAGCAGCCCCACACAGATCTATAATTCACCCCTCCACTTT	CASSPTQIYNSPLHF
-	TRBV27	TRBJ1-4	-	TGTGCCAGCAGCCCCGCGGGTTCAACTAATGAAAAACTGTTTTTT	CASSPAGSTNEKLFF
few	TRBV3-1	TRBJ2-1	TRBD2	TGTGCCAGCAGCCAAGATCTTGGGGCGGGAGGGCCACATGAGCAGTTCTTC	CASSQDLGAGGPHEQFF
many	TRBV27	TRBJ1-2	-	TGTGCCAGCAGTTTAGACCCCCGGGACCGGAACTATGGCTACACCTTC	CASSLDPRDRNYGYTF
few	TRBV7-9	TRBJ1-3	-	TGTGCCAGCAGCTTAGGACAGGCGATGGACACCATATATTTT	CASSLGQAMDTIYF
many	TRBV6-2/TRBV6-3	TRBJ1-2	TRBD1	TGTGCCAGCAGGTCCGGACAGGGCCCTAACTATGGCTACACCTTC	CASRSGQGPNYGYTF
many	TRBV5-1	TRBJ2-4	TRBD1	TGCGCCAGCAGCTTGGGACAGGGCGCAGGAAACATTCAGTACTTC	CASSLGQGAGNIQYF
-	TRBV7-2	TRBJ2-3	TRBD2	TGTGCCAGCAGCTTAAGCGCGAGCGGGGGGGCAGATACGCAGTATTTT	CASSLSASGGADTQYF
-	TRBV20-1	TRBJ2-7	TRBD1	TGCAGTGCTATCTCGTTTCGGACAGGCCCCTACGAGCAGTACTTC	CSAISFRTGPYEQYF
many	TRBV24-1	TRBJ2-3	TRBD1	TGTGCCACCAGTGATCCTAATTTTACCGGGACAGGAGGGACAGATACGCAGTATTTT	CATSDPNFTGTGGTDTQYF
many	TRBV7-8	TRBJ2-1	-	TGTGCCAGCAGCTTCCAGGACCGCTCCTACAATGAGCAGTTCTTC	CASSFQDRSYNEQFF
many	TRBV28	TRBJ2-4	TRBD1	TGTGCCAGCACTAAGGGACAGTTGGACATTCAGTACTTC	CASTKGQLDIQYF
many	TRBV7-9	TRBJ1-1	-	TGTGCCAGCAGCTTCGGGGGACCTGAAGCTTTCTTT	CASSFGGPEAFF
few	TRBV7-9	TRBJ1-1	-	TGTGCCAGCAGCTTAGCCCTTTCCCCCACTGAAGCTTTCTTT	CASSLALSPTEAFF
many	TRBV5-1	TRBJ1-1	-	TGCGCCAGCAGCTTGGGTGGCAGCGGCACTGAAGCTTTCTTT	CASSLGGSGTEAFF
many	TRBV9	TRBJ1-2	TRBD1	TGTGCCAGCAGCTCATCCGCAAGGACAGGGGTTCACTATGGCTACACCTTC	CASSSSARTGVHYGYTF
few	TRBV20-1	TRBJ1-1	TRBD1	TGCAGTGCTAGACCTCGACAGGGACGCGACACTGAAGCTTTCTTT	CSARPRQGRDTEAFF
many	TRBV5-1	TRBJ2-5	-	TGCGCCAGCAGCTTTCAAGAGACCCAGTACTTC	CASSFQETQYF
few	TRBV5-5	TRBJ2-7	-	TGTGCCAGCAGCCGCAGTTTACTGAAGAAAGAGCAGTACTTC	CASSRSLLKKEQYF
many	TRBV3-1	TRBJ1-2	-	TGTGCCAGCAGCCAAGTTAATCCGGGCTATGGCTACACCTTC	CASSQVNPGYGYTF
-	TRBV4-1	TRBJ2-1	-	TGCGCCAGCAGCCAAGATCTACCCAGGGTGGGCAATGAGCAGTTCTTC	CASSQDLPRVGNEQFF
many	TRBV11-2	TRBJ1-2	-	TGTGCCAGCAGCTTAGACGACAGGACCTATGGCTACACCTTC	CASSLDDRTYGYTF
-	TRBV7-9	TRBJ2-7	-	TGTGCCAGCAGCTTAGAGTTCTACGAGCAGTACTTC	CASSLEFYEQYF
few	TRBV7-6	TRBJ1-2	-	TGTGCCAGCAGCTTAGGGGGGAGAGCTGATGGCTACACCTTC	CASSLGGRADGYTF
few	TRBV18	TRBJ2-4	TRBD2	TGTGCCAGCTCATCAAGACGACTAGCGGGAACCGGCGGAAACATTCAGTACTTC	CASSSRRLAGTGGNIQYF
-	TRBV28	TRBJ1-5	-	TGTGCCAGCAATATAGGGGCCCAGCCCCAGCATTTT	CASNIGAQPQHF
-	TRBV11-3	TRBJ2-5	-	TGTGCCAGCAGCTCGAGTCGGGGGGCGGGACAAGAGACCCAGTACTTC	CASSSSRGAGQETQYF
few	TRBV3-1	TRBJ2-1	TRBD2	TGTGCCAGCAGCCTACGGACTAGCGGGAGGAGGGGCAGCTCCTACAATGAGCAGTTCTTC	CASSLRTSGRRGSSYNEQFF
many	TRBV12-3/TRBV12-4	TRBJ1-3	-	TGTGCCAGCAGGGCCTCTGGAAACACCATATATTTT	CASRASGNTIYF
few	TRBV12-3/TRBV12-4	TRBJ1-2	-	TGTGCCAGCACCCAGGGGAAAGCTAACTATGGCTACACCTTC	CASTQGKANYGYTF
few	TRBV6-6	TRBJ2-1	-	TGTGCCAGCACCTCAGGGGTCAATGAGCAGTTCTTC	CASTSGVNEQFF
many	TRBV24-1	TRBJ2-2	TRBD1	TGTGCCACCAGTGATCCCTCGACAGGGTTTAACACCGGGGAGCTGTTTTTT	CATSDPSTGFNTGELFF
few	TRBV11-2	TRBJ2-5	TRBD2	TGTGCCAGCAGCCACGTCTCGGTCCGGGGGGGTCAACAAGAGACCCAGTACTTC	CASSHVSVRGGQQETQYF
many	TRBV6-6	TRBJ2-7	-	TGTGCCAGCAGCCAAACCGGGACAATCGGTGAGCAGTACTTC	CASSQTGTIGEQYF
many	TRBV29-1	TRBJ1-2	TRBD1	TGCAGCGTTGCGGGGACAGGGGGCGCGCACTATGGCTACACCTTC	CSVAGTGGAHYGYTF
-	TRBV12-3/TRBV12-4	TRBJ2-5	TRBD1	TGTGCCAGCAGTTTAGGACAGGGCAAGACCCAGTACTTC	CASSLGQGKTQYF
few	TRBV11-3	TRBJ2-3	-	TGTGCCAGCAGCTGGCAGGGGAGGGATACGCAGTATTTT	CASSWQGRDTQYF
many	TRBV5-6	TRBJ2-1	TRBD2	TGTGCCAGCAGCTTACGGACTAGCGGGGGGCTGGGTGAGCAGTTCTTC	CASSLRTSGGLGEQFF
-	TRBV29-1	TRBJ2-1	-	TGCAGCGCCAGAAACAATGAGCAGTTCTTC	CSARNNEQFF
many	TRBV6-1	TRBJ1-1	-	TGTGCCAGCAGCCTCCCCACAGTCTCAGTTACTGAAGCTTTCTTT	CASSLPTVSVTEAFF